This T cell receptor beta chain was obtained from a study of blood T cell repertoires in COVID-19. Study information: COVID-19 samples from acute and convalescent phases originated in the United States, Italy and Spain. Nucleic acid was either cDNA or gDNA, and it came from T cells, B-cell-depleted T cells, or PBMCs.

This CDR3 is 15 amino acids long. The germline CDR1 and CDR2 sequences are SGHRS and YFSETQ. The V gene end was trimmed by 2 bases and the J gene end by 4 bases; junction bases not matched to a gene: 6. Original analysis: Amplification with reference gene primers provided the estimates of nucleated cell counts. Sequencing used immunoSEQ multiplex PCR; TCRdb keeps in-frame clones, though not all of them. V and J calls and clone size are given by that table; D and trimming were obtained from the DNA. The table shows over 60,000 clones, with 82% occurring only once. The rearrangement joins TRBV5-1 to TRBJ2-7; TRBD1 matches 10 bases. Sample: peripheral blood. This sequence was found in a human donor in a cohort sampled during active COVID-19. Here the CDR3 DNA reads TGCGCCAGCAGCTTATCCGCGGGACAGGGGTACGAGCAGTACTTC. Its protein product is CASSLSAGQGYEQYF.